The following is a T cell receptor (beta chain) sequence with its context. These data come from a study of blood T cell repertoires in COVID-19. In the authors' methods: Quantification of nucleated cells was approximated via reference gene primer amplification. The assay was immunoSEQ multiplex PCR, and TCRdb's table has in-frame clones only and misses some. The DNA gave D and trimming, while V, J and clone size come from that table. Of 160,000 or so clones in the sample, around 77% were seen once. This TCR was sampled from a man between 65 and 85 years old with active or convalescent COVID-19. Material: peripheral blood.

CDR3 sequence: CASSPQGPGELFF. CDR3 nucleotides: TGTGCCAGCAGCCCACAGGGGCCCGGGGAGCTGTTTTTT. The chain has TRBV7-9 and TRBJ2-2, with TRBD1 matching 7 bases. Germline V gene data show CDR1 as SEHNR and CDR2 as FQNEAQ (reference sequence). The CDR3 contains 13 residues. Trimming took 5 bases from V and 6 from J; bases not matched to a gene: 3.